This T cell receptor beta chain emerged from a study of glioma-infiltrating T cells listed by TCRdb under 2016. Study-level background: The study sequenced TCR alpha- and beta-chain repertoires from glioma tissue, from non-neoplastic brain tissue and from matched peripheral blood mononuclear cells. To gauge divergence between tissue and blood T-cell populations, every tissue-infiltrating repertoire was compared against the peripheral blood repertoire from the same patient. The paired cohort comprised three low-grade glioma patients, 7 or 8 primary glioblastoma patients and three non-glioma patients contributing non-neoplastic brain tissue. What the work shows at the level of the full study, not this receptor alone: In non-neoplastic patients, VJ-independent divergence between tissue and blood fell below expectation, whereas in all gliomas, and especially in low-grade gliomas, the divergence rose above expectation. Group comparisons rested on small numbers: three non-neoplastic, three low-grade glioma and several glioblastoma patients. Very few CDR3 sequences were found to be shared between tissue and blood, and this scarcity was attributed to high CDR3 diversity and limited sampling.

This clonotype has at least ten counts. No antigen is known for it. Per-nucleotide qualities are absent, and no much larger clonotype sits a single base away. The iRepertoire nested amplicon-rescue multiplex PCR (arm-PCR) platform was used to amplify TCR alpha and beta CDR3 regions from RNA. The input for one-step reverse transcription and amplification was roughly 90-450 ng of tissue mRNA or PBMC total RNA. Following bead purification, Illumina adapters were added through a secondary multiplex PCR, and the libraries were then gel-purified between 200 and 400 bp. Libraries carried internal 6-nucleotide barcodes used for demultiplexing. Sequencing of libraries was performed on an Illumina MiSeq with 2x220 or 2x250 nucleotide paired-end reads. Processing in the source paper ran as follows. FLASH 1.2.11 was used to merge paired reads, and BWA-MEM then aligned the reads to the GRCh37 human genome before TRA and TRB reads were extracted. V and J assignment used an IMGT-derived reference of cassette sequences and CDR3 motifs that included pseudogenes. Reads were translated in three frames, and productive CDR3s were defined by a C…FGXG motif without stop codons. Clonotypes were defined as unique combinations of V-J cassette pair and CDR3 amino acid sequence. Reads were filtered by Hamming distance, with the threshold set by the sequence error rate of each sample in mapped regions. TCRdb cleaned the public reads at Q25 with fastp, built clones with MiXCR and kept in-frame beta chains. Every entry covers one CDR3 protein and lists the most common genes and DNA from its rows. TCRdb, not the authors, supplied the V and J calls. Counted in this sample were about 130,000 distinct CDR3 sequences; approximately 23% of them appeared once. The top ten clonotypes cover roughly 15% of the sample.

Trimming removed 1 base from V and 0 bases from J, leaving 7 bases between the germline ends. As encoded in the germline V gene (reference sequence), CDR1 is MNHEY while CDR2 is SMNVEV. Including the terminal cysteine and phenylalanine, the CDR3 comprises 15 residues. Kept here is only the CDR3 DNA, which spans 45 bases and is read in frame from base 1. The rearranged segments are TRBV27 and TRBJ1-5; no D gene can be assigned with confidence. The specimen sequenced was glioma tissue, nonneoplastic brain tissue, or PBMCs (not recorded which). This receptor was taken from a human donor with low-grade glioma or glioblastoma, undergoing nonglioma brain surgery, or in good health (not recorded which). The CDR3 here reads CASSLWSDSNQPQHF. The nucleotide sequence reads TGTGCCAGCAGTTTATGGTCAGATAGCAATCAGCCCCAGCATTTT.